The 30 T cell receptor beta chains listed next were all sequenced from one sample in a study of T cells in localized non-small cell lung cancer. Sequencing was performed with immunoSEQ multiplex PCR; in TCRdb, only in-frame clones are kept and a portion is missing. This table has under 50,000 clones, approximately 90% appearing once. Material: peripheral blood mononuclear cells, obtained before any cancer treatment. Every receptor here comes from a male donor older than 55 with stage II lung adenocarcinoma.

The V and J genes are TRBV5-4 and TRBJ2-7; D is perhaps TRBD2 (7 bases). Per germline, CDR1 SGHNT and CDR2 YYREEE (reference sequence). V lost 3 bases to trimming and J lost 4 bases, with 17 bases between them. The CDR3 spans 15 residues. The CDR3 region is CASSSGFGGPYEQYF. In DNA, the CDR3 is TGTGCCAGCAGCTCCGGCTTCGGGGGGCCTTACGAGCAGTACTTC.

This chain connects TRBV2 to TRBJ2-7, with 9 bases identical to TRBD2. In germline, CDR1 is SNHLY, CDR2 FYNNEI. With 7 bases clipped from V and 2 bases from J, the junction kept 12 bases outside the gene matches. The CDR3 totals 16 residues. In nucleotides, the CDR3 is TGTGCCAGCAAAATGGGGCTAGCGGGAAAGACCTACGAGCAGTACTTC. Protein sequence: CASKMGLAGKTYEQYF.

The rearrangement uses TRBV5-1 and TRBJ1-1; the match to TRBD1 covers 7 bases. CDR1 is SGHRS, CDR2 YFSETQ, per germline. V lost 4 bases and J lost 2; bases outside the gene matches: 5. This CDR3 contains 14 residues. Written as DNA, the CDR3 is TGCGCCAGCAGCCCGACAGGGATTAACACTGAAGCTTTCTTT. Protein: CASSPTGINTEAFF.

The chain couples TRBV9 to TRBJ2-6; no clear D gene. V lost 0 bases and J 0 bases, leaving 10 bases between the germline ends. Germline lookup yields CDR1 SGDLS and CDR2 YYNGEE. The CDR3 is made up of 17 amino acids. The CDR3 sequence is CASSVDPSNSGANVLTF. Here the CDR3 DNA reads TGTGCCAGCAGCGTAGACCCATCAAACTCTGGGGCCAACGTCCTGACTTTC.

This clone has only a few counts. The chain employs TRBV6-1 and TRBJ2-7, with TRBD2 matching 15 bases. Germline V lookup: CDR1 MNHNS, CDR2 SASEGT. This CDR3 region has 15 residues. Unmatched junction bases numbered 6, after V lost 8 bases and J lost 4 bases. The DNA for the CDR3 is TGTGCCAGCCACCCGGGACTAGCGGGAGGATACGAGCAGTACTTC. This translates into CASHPGLAGGYEQYF.

CDR3 DNA: TGCGCCAGCAGCGCACAGGGGTTCACCTACGAGCAGTACTTC. It encodes CASSAQGFTYEQYF. The genes are TRBV5-1 and TRBJ2-7, with 7 nucleotides matching TRBD1. The CDR3 has 14 residues. In germline, CDR1 is SGHRS, CDR2 YFSETQ. V was pared by 4 bases and J by 2 bases, with 6 bases of the junction left unmatched.

The chain uses TRBV10-2 and TRBJ2-7, with 10 positions matching TRBD2. V was pared by 7 bases and J by 4 bases, with 7 bases of the junction left unmatched. Germline V gene lookup returns CDR1 WSHSY and CDR2 SAAADI. The CDR3 loop spans 14 amino acids. The CDR3 DNA follows: TGCGCCAGCACAAGGCTAGCGGGAGTTTACGAGCAGTACTTC. Protein product: CASTRLAGVYEQYF.

There are a few counts of this clone. This chain joins TRBV2 and TRBJ1-5, with D perhaps matching TRBD1 (5 bases). Deletions cut 7 bases from V and 1 base from J, with 8 bases between. The germline V gene has CDR1 SNHLY and CDR2 FYNNEI. The CDR3 runs 13 residues. The CDR3 here is CASKRDSNQPQHF. The CDR3 DNA reads as TGTGCCAGCAAGCGGGACAGCAATCAGCCCCAGCATTTT.

The chain employs TRBV7-2 and TRBJ2-1; TRBD2 is a possible D gene (6 bases). The CDR3 is 15 amino acids. Trimming took 2 bases from V and 6 from J, leaving 14 bases between them. Germline CDR1 reads SGHTA; CDR2 reads FQGNSA. This chain's CDR3 is CASSLTGLLSNEQFF. The CDR3 DNA is TGTGCCAGCAGCTTAACGGGACTCCTCAGCAATGAGCAGTTCTTC.

The chain has TRBV29-1 and TRBJ1-4, with TRBD1 matching 9 bases. The J segment lost 11 bases and the V segment lost 7 bases, leaving 8 bases of the junction unmatched. The CDR3 covers 12 residues. Germline V gene sequence: CDR1 SQVTM, CDR2 ANQGSEA. The CDR3 bases are TGCAGCGCGACTACAGGGGGCGTGAAACTGTTTTTT. It encodes CSATTGGVKLFF.

This clone was detected once. CDR3 in DNA: TGTGCCAGCCGATCTGGGGTCGGGAACACTGAAGCTTTCTTT. Its protein product is CASRSGVGNTEAFF. The chain couples TRBV5-4 to TRBJ1-1; D is ambiguous. V was cut by 7 bases and J by 1 base, with 14 bases left in between. The CDR3 totals 14 residues. Germline values: CDR1 SGHNT, CDR2 YYREEE (reference sequence).

The chain combines TRBV27 with TRBJ2-7, with a tentative D call TRBD1 (5 bases). The V and J ends lost 2 bases and 4 bases respectively, with 15 bases between them. The CDR3 loop spans 15 amino acids. Germline loops: CDR1 MNHEY, CDR2 SMNVEV (reference sequence). CDR3 in DNA: TGTGCCAGCAGTTTAAGGGCAGGGCCAGAATACGAGCAGTACTTC. It specifies CASSLRAGPEYEQYF.

For the CDR3, the DNA is TGCGCCAGCAGCCAATACGAAGCGGGAGGGGCCCTCTCCGAGCAGTACTTC. Protein: CASSQYEAGGALSEQYF. The chain links TRBV4-1 to TRBJ2-7; TRBD2 matches at 10 bases. In germline, CDR1 is MGHRA, CDR2 YSYEKL. The CDR3 runs 17 residues. Germline trimming cut 2 bases from V and 6 bases from J; bases unmatched to any gene: 13.

The rearrangement joins TRBV7-2 to TRBJ2-1; tentatively, D is TRBD2 (6 bases). CDR3 length: 15 amino acids. CDR1 and CDR2 from the germline V gene are SGHTA and FQGNSA. Trimming removed 1 base from V and 4 bases from J, with 11 bases in between. CDR3 sequence (DNA): TGTGCCAGCAGCTTAGGGCTAGCGAATTACAATGAGCAGTTCTTC. It yields the protein CASSLGLANYNEQFF.

The chain uses TRBV28 and TRBJ1-1, with D perhaps matching TRBD1 (6 bases). V was pared by 4 bases and J by 0 bases, with 9 bases between. Germline V gene lookup returns CDR1 MDHEN and CDR2 SYDVKM. The CDR3 runs 14 residues. Here the CDR3 reads CASSSGQLNTEAFF. In DNA form, the CDR3 reads TGTGCCAGCAGTTCAGGACAGCTGAACACTGAAGCTTTCTTT.

This clone has more than one count but fewer than ten. This chain connects TRBV27 to TRBJ2-1; 8 nucleotides line up with TRBD2. After removal of 0 bases from V and 9 bases from J, the junction contained 10 bases not matched to a gene. The germline gives CDR1 MNHEY, CDR2 SMNVEV (reference sequence). The CDR3 contains 16 residues. The CDR3 sequence is CASSLSVAGGGSEQFF. CDR3 coding DNA: TGTGCCAGCAGTTTATCGGTGGCCGGGGGGGGCAGTGAGCAGTTCTTC.

This chain uses TRBV7-9 with TRBJ2-3; TRBD2 matches 8 bases. Trimming took 5 bases from V and 2 from J; bases not matched to a gene: 3. The CDR3 spans 14 residues. The germline V gene has CDR1 SEHNR and CDR2 FQNEAQ (reference sequence). For the CDR3, the DNA is TGTGCCAGCAGCCGGGGGGGAGTCACAGATACGCAGTATTTT. It codes for CASSRGGVTDTQYF.

This clone was counted a few times. The chain couples TRBV10-2 to TRBJ1-3; tentatively, D is TRBD1 (5 bases). This CDR3 is 13 amino acids long. Trimming pared 5 bases from V and 4 bases from J, leaving 9 bases between. Germline V gene sequence: CDR1 WSHSY, CDR2 SAAADI. In DNA form, the CDR3 reads TGCGCCAGCAGTCCCCCAGGGGGAAACACCATATATTTT. Translating it yields CASSPPGGNTIYF.

The V gene is TRBV30, the J gene TRBJ2-1; D may correspond to TRBD1 or TRBD2 (5 bases each). Germline V CDR1 and CDR2: GTSNPN, SVGIG (reference sequence). The length of the CDR3 is 16 residues. V was pared by 3 bases and J by 2 bases, with 17 bases between. The CDR3 DNA follows: TGTGCCTGGAGCCCGGGACCACTCTACACCTACAATGAGCAGTTCTTC. Encoded protein: CAWSPGPLYTYNEQFF. The full variable domain, its missing parts supplied by reference TRBV30 and TRBJ2-1, is SQTIHQWPATLVQPVGSPLSLECTVEGTSNPNLYWYRQAAGRGLQLLFYSVGIGQISSEVPQNLSASRPQDRQFILSSKKLLLSDSGFYLCAWSPGPLYTYNEQFFGPGTRLTVL.

This clone was observed once. The chain links TRBV2 to TRBJ1-4; perhaps TRBD1 as D (5 bases). The CDR3 extends over 14 amino acids. CDR1 is SNHLY and CDR2 is FYNNEI in the germline V gene. Trimming removed 3 bases at V and 2 bases at J, with 7 bases between. CDR3 sequence (DNA): TGTGCCAGCAGTGAGGGGGACACTAATGAAAAACTGTTTTTT. Residues: CASSEGDTNEKLFF.

The CDR3: CASSPGGLAGGWGEQYF. CDR3 coding DNA: TGTGCCAGCAGCCCTGGAGGGCTAGCGGGAGGATGGGGCGAGCAGTACTTC. This chain joins TRBV5-8 and TRBJ2-7; 11 bases are shared with TRBD2. This CDR3 is built from 17 residues. V was clipped by 4 bases and J by 6 bases; unmatched bases: 15. The germline CDR1 and CDR2 sequences are SGHTS and YDEGEE.

As DNA, the CDR3 is TGTGCCAGCACCCCCGTAGCTAAATCCTATGGCTACACCTTC. Translated: CASTPVAKSYGYTF. The chain uses TRBV7-2 and TRBJ1-2; no definite D call. V gave up 7 bases and J gave up 4 bases, with 16 bases separating them. The V gene's germline CDR1 is SGHTA and CDR2 FQGNSA. The CDR3 contains 14 residues.

The V gene is TRBV5-1, the J gene TRBJ2-6, with D unresolved. The CDR3 has 15 residues. The V gene's germline CDR1 is SGHRS and CDR2 YFSETQ. With 2 bases removed from V and 6 bases from J, the gap between germline ends came to 12 bases. The CDR3: CASSFNMYSANVLTF. CDR3 sequence (DNA): TGCGCCAGCAGCTTTAATATGTATTCGGCCAACGTCCTGACTTTC.

The chain recombines TRBV15 with TRBJ2-1; 8 nucleotides match TRBD2. The length of the CDR3 is 16 residues. V shed 0 bases and J 3 bases; nucleotides not matched to a gene: 4. Germline CDR1 and CDR2: LNHNV and YYDKDF (reference sequence). CDR3 sequence: CATSRDRGTSYNEQFF. CDR3 DNA: TGTGCCACCAGCAGAGATCGTGGGACTAGCTACAATGAGCAGTTCTTC.

The rearrangement uses TRBV19 and TRBJ2-5; D unresolved. The germline V gene encodes CDR1 LNHDA and CDR2 SQIVND (reference sequence). This CDR3 is 13 amino acids long. Deletions cut 10 bases from V and 3 bases from J, with 15 bases between. In nucleotides, the CDR3 is TGTGCCACCAAGAGAAGTCATGAAGAGACCCAGTACTTC. This codes for CATKRSHEETQYF.

The chain recombines TRBV6-6 with TRBJ1-5; D is ambiguous. The CDR3 runs 14 residues. Germline values: CDR1 MNHNY, CDR2 SVGAGI (reference sequence). V lost 4 bases to trimming and J lost 6 bases, with 13 bases between them. CDR3: CASSSRGRIQPQHF. CDR3 DNA sequence: TGTGCCAGCAGTTCGAGAGGGCGAATTCAGCCCCAGCATTTT.

This rearrangement joins TRBV27 to TRBJ2-5; TRBD1 aligns across 8 bases. After removal of 1 base from V and 5 bases from J, the junction contained 9 bases not matched to a gene. The CDR3 sequence is 16 residues long. CDR1 and CDR2 from the germline V gene are MNHEY and SMNVEV (reference sequence). The CDR3 bases are TGTGCCAGCAGTTTATTCTCAGGGGGCAGGAAGGAGACCCAGTACTTC. Translating it yields CASSLFSGGRKETQYF.

The chain couples TRBV28 to TRBJ1-5; 11 nucleotides agree with TRBD1. The germline CDR1 and CDR2 sequences are MDHEN and SYDVKM. The V segment lost 2 bases and the J segment 4 bases; nucleotides outside the gene matches: 4. The CDR3 extends over 16 amino acids. Here the CDR3 reads CASSLIGTGGNQPQHF. CDR3 DNA sequence: TGTGCCAGCAGTTTAATCGGGACAGGGGGGAATCAGCCCCAGCATTTT.

This clone was counted a single time. The chain uses TRBV9 and TRBJ2-2; D gene unclear. This CDR3 region has 14 residues. V lost 4 bases, J lost 0 bases, and 7 bases lay in between. The V gene's germline CDR1 is SGDLS and CDR2 YYNGEE. Written as DNA, the CDR3 is TGTGCCAGCAGCCCCCGGGCGAACACCGGGGAGCTGTTTTTT. The encoded protein is CASSPRANTGELFF.

V gene TRBV7-3 combines with J gene TRBJ2-3; TRBD2 matches 8 bases. Trimming removed 0 bases from V and 2 bases from J; junction bases left unmatched: 7. This CDR3 spans 17 amino acids. The germline gives CDR1 SGHTA, CDR2 FQGTGA. CDR3 sequence (DNA): TGTGCCAGCAGCTTAACGTTCCAAGCGGGAGCCACAGATACGCAGTATTTT. Translated, it gives CASSLTFQAGATDTQYF.